These 7 T cell receptor beta chains were all obtained from the same sample, sequenced in a study of blood T cell repertoires in COVID-19. Sequencing was performed with immunoSEQ multiplex PCR; in TCRdb, only in-frame clones are kept and a portion is missing. Among around 100,000 clones listed, approximately 90% were seen once. Material for sequencing was peripheral blood. These receptors all stem from a man between 50 and 59 years old with active COVID-19.

The CDR3 nucleotides read TGTGCCAGCAGTTCGGGACAGCCTAATGAAAAACTGTTTTTT. It is translated as CASSSGQPNEKLFF. V gene TRBV28 combines with J gene TRBJ1-4; 7 bases are shared with TRBD1. The CDR3 covers 14 residues. V lost 4 bases and J lost 3; bases outside the gene matches: 2. Germline assignment: CDR1 MDHEN and CDR2 SYDVKM.

This clone was observed a handful of times. The chain is built from TRBV29-1 and TRBJ1-1; D unresolved. This CDR3 contains 11 residues. The V gene's germline CDR1 is SQVTM and CDR2 ANQGSEA. V was pared by 6 bases and J by 5 bases, with 10 bases between. This CDR3 reads CSVLGETEAFF. The CDR3 bases are TGCAGCGTACTCGGAGAGACTGAAGCTTTCTTT. The entire variable domain, with the rest obtained from reference TRBV29-1 and TRBJ1-1, is as follows: SAVISQKPSRDICQRGTSLTIQCQVDSQVTMMFWYRQQPGQSLTLIATANQGSEATYESGFVIDKFPISRPNLTFSTLTVSNMSPEDSSIYLCSVLGETEAFFGQGTRLTVV.

This sequence joins TRBV2 and TRBJ2-5; D may be TRBD2 (5 bases). V was pared by 4 bases and J by 5 bases, with 17 bases between. CDR3 length equals 15 residues. The germline V gene has CDR1 SNHLY and CDR2 FYNNEI. This CDR3 is CASSGGSGLSETQYF. The CDR3 coding sequence is TGTGCCAGCAGTGGCGGCAGCGGCCTCAGCGAGACCCAGTACTTC. The complete variable domain, with remaining parts taken from reference TRBV2 and TRBJ2-5, reads EPEVTQTPSHQVTQMGQEVILRCVPISNHLYFYWYRQILGQKVEFLVSFYNNEISEKSEIFDDQFSVERPDGSNFTLKIRSTKLEDSAMYFCASSGGSGLSETQYFGPGTRLLVL.

The chain carries TRBV3-1 (or the pseudogene TRBV3-2) and TRBJ2-2; 7 bases are shared with TRBD1. V trimming: 3 bases; J trimming: 6 bases; junction bases outside the gene matches: 4. The CDR3 consists of 14 residues. Germline V gene data show CDR1 as LGHDT and CDR2 as YNNKEL (reference sequence). CDR3 in amino acids: CASSQYRGAGELFF. CDR3 nucleotide sequence: TGTGCCAGCAGCCAGTACAGGGGAGCCGGGGAGCTGTTTTTT.

This clone was counted a few times. The CDR3 DNA follows: TGTGCCAGCAGCCAACTAGCGGGCGGTATCAATGAGCAGTTCTTC. Translating gives CASSQLAGGINEQFF. The rearrangement joins TRBV14 to TRBJ2-1; TRBD2 agrees at 8 bases. Germline lookup yields CDR1 SGHDN and CDR2 FVKESK. Trimming cost V 2 bases and J 6 bases; bases outside gene matches: 6. This CDR3 has 15 residues. Based on the CDR3 plus reference TRBV14 and TRBJ2-1, the full variable domain is EAGVTQFPSHSVIEKGQTVTLRCDPISGHDNLYWYRRVMGKEIKFLLHFVKESKQDESGMPNNRFLAERTGGTYSTLKVQPAELEDSGVYFCASSQLAGGINEQFFGPGTRLTVL.

J is TRBJ1-1 and V is TRBV21-1; TRBD1 is taken as the D call from the table, unchecked against the DNA. TRBV21-1 is assigned pseudogene status. This CDR3 spans 16 amino acids. CDR3 sequence (DNA): TGTGCCACATCTACCCCCCAAGGACAGGGAACCACTGAAGCTTTCTTT. Its translation: CATSTPQGQGTTEAFF.

This sequence joins TRBV12-3 or TRBV12-4 and TRBJ2-1; TRBD2 agrees at 7 bases. The CDR3 contains 13 residues. V lost 6 bases, J lost 2 bases, and 1 base stayed unmatched. In nucleotides, the CDR3 is TGTGCCAGCAGGAGCGGGGCCTACAATGAGCAGTTCTTC. This gives the protein CASRSGAYNEQFF.